This T cell receptor (beta chain) is from a study of blood T cell repertoires in COVID-19. Study-wide context: From T cells, B-cell-depleted T cells, or PBMCs came the material, which was cDNA or gDNA.

A single count supports this clone. Data came from immunoSEQ multiplex PCR; TCRdb stores just in-frame clones and leaves some out. The table shows roughly 400,000 clones, with 90% to 95% occurring only once. V was clipped by 1 base and J by 7 bases, with 13 bases between them. The CDR3 totals 15 residues. The V gene's germline CDR1 is MNHNS and CDR2 SASEGT. The cohort comprised adults aged roughly 18 to 95 years residing in some 24 US areas. Participant-reported clinical history was the basis for cohort assignment. Before they entered the study, exposed participants had met a COVID-19 case within 2 weeks.

The sequence was obtained from a woman in her thirties or forties who had been exposed to COVID-19. Sequencing was performed on PBMCs or T cells enriched from blood (not recorded which). The V call is TRBV6-1, the J call TRBJ1-4, with D unclear. The CDR3 spells CASSEGAWGGEKLFF. The CDR3 DNA is TGTGCCAGCAGTGAAGGGGCATGGGGAGGTGAAAAACTGTTTTTT.